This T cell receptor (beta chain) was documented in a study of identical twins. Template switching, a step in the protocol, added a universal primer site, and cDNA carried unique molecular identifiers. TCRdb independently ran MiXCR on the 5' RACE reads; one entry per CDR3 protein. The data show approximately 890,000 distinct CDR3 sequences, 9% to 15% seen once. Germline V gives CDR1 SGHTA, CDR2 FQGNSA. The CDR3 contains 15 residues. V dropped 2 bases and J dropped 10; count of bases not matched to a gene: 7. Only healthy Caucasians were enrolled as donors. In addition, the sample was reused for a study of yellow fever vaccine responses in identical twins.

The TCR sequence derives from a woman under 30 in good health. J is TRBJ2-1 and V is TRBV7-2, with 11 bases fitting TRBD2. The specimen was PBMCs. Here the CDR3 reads CASSLRPSGGPEQFF. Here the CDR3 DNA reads TGTGCCAGCAGCTTAAGGCCTAGCGGGGGGCCGGAGCAGTTCTTC.